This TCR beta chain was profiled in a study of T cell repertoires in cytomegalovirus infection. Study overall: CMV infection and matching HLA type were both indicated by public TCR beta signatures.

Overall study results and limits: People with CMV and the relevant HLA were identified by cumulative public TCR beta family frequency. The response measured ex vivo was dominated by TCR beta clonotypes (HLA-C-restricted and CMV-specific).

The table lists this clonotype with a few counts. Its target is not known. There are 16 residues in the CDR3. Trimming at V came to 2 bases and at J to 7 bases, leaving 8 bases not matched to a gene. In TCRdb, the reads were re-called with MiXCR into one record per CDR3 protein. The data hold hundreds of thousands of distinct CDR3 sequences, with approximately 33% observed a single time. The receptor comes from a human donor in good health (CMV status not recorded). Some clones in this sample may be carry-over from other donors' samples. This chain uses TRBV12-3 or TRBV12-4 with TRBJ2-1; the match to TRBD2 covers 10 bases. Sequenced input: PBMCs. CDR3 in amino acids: CASSLQTSGLNNEQFF. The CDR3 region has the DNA TGTGCCAGCAGTTTACAGACTAGCGGGCTAAATAATGAGCAGTTCTTC.